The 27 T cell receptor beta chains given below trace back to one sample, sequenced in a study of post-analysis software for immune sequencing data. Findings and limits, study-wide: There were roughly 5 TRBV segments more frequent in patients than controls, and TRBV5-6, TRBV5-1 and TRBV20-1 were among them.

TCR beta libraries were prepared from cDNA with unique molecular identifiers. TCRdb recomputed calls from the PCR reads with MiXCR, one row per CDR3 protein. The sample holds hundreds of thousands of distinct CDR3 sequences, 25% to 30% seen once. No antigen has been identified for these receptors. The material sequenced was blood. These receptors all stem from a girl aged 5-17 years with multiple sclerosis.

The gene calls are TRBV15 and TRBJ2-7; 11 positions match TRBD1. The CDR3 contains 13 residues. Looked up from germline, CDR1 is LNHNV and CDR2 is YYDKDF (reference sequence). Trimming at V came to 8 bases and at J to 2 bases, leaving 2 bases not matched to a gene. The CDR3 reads CATGQGATYEQYF. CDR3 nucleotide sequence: TGTGCCACCGGACAGGGGGCTACCTACGAGCAGTACTTC.

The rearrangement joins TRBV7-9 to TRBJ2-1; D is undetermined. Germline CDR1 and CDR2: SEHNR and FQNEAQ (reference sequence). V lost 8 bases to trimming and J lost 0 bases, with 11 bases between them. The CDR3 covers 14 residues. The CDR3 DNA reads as TGTGCCAGCCAGGACGCGAGCTCCTACAATGAGCAGTTCTTC. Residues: CASQDASSYNEQFF.

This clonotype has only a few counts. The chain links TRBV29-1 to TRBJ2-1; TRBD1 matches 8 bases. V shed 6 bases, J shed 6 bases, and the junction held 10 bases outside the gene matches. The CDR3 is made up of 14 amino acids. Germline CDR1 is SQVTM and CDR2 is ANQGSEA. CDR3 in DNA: TGCAGCGTCACTAGAACAGGGGGTACCAATGAGCAGTTCTTC. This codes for CSVTRTGGTNEQFF.

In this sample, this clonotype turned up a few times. The CDR3 DNA reads as TGTGCCAGCAGCTCCCGACTAGCGGGAAGGGGACAGTTCTTC. It yields the protein CASSSRLAGRGQFF. This chain joins TRBV11-2 and TRBJ2-1, with 11 bases identical to TRBD2. Looked up from germline, CDR1 is SGHAT and CDR2 is FQNNGV. This CDR3 region has 14 residues. Germline trimming cut 4 bases from V and 13 bases from J; bases unmatched to any gene: 9.

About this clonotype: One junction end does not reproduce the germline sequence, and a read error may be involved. This CDR3 is CAGSPPTDNYGYTF. The CDR3 DNA reads TGTGCCGGCAGCCCGCCGACAGATAACTATGGCTACACCTTC. This chain uses TRBV7-2 with TRBJ1-2; TRBD1 is a possible D gene (5 bases). CDR3 size: 14 residues. The germline gives CDR1 SGHTA, CDR2 FQGNSA.

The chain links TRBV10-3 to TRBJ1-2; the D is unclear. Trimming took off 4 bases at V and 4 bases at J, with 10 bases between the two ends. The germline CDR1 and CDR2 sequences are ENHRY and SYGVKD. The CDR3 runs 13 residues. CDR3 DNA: TGTGCCATCAGTGTAGGAGACATCTATGGCTACACCTTC. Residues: CAISVGDIYGYTF.

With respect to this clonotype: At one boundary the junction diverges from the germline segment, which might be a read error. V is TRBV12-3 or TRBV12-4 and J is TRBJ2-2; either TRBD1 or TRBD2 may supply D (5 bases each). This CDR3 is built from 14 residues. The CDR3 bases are TGTGCCAGCAGTTTGGTTTCCGGGGCCAACGTCCTGATTTTT. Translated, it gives CASSLVSGANVLIF.

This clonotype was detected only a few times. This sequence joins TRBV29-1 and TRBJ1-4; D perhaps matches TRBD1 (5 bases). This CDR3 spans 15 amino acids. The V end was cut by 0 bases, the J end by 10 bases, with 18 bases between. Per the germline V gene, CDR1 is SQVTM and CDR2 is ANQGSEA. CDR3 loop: CSVEEQTGSSGKLFF. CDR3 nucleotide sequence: TGCAGCGTTGAAGAGCAAACAGGCTCCAGCGGAAAACTGTTTTTT.

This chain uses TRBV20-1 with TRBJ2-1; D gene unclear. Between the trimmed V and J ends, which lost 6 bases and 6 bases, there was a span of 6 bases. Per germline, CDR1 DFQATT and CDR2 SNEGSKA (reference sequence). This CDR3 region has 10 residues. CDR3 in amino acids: CSASANEQFF. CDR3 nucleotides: TGCAGTGCAAGCGCCAATGAGCAGTTCTTC.

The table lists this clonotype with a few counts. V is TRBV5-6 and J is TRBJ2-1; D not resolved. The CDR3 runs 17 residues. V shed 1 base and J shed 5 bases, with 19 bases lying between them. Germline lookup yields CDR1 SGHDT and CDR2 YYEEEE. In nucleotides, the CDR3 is TGTGCCAGCAGCTTGCCGCAGGTTTTAGGGCAAAACAATGAGCAGTTCTTC. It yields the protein CASSLPQVLGQNNEQFF.

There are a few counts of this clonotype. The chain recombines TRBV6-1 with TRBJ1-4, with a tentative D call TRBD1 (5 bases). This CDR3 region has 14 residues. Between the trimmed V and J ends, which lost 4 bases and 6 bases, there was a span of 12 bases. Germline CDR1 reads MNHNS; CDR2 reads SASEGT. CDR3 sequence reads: CASSGGRSDEKLFF. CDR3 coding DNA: TGTGCCAGCAGTGGGGGCAGGTCCGATGAAAAACTGTTTTTT.

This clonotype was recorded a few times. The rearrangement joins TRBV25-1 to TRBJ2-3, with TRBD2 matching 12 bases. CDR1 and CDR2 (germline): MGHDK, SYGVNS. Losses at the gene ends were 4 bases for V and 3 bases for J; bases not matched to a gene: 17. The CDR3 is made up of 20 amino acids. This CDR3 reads CASSGGSGLAGGPWTDTQYF. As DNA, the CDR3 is TGTGCCAGCAGTGGGGGCTCCGGCCTAGCGGGGGGGCCGTGGACAGATACGCAGTATTTT.

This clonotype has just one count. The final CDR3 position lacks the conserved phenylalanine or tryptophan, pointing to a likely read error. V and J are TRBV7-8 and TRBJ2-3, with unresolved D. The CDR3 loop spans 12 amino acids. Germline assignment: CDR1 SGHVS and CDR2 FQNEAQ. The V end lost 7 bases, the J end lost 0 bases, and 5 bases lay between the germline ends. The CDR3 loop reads CASTGSTDTQYL. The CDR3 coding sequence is TGTGCCAGCACCGGCAGCACAGATACGCAGTATTTG.

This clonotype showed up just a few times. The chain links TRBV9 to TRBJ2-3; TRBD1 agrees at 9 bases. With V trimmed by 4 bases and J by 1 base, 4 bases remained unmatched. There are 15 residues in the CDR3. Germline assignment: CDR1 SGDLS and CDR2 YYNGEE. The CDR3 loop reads CASSTRTGGTDTQYF. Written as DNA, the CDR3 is TGTGCCAGCAGCACCAGGACAGGGGGCACAGATACGCAGTATTTT.

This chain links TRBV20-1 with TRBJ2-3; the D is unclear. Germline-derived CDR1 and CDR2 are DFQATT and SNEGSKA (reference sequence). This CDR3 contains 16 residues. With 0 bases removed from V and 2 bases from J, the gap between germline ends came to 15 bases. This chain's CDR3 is CSARDWRGGYTDTQYF. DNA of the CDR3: TGCAGTGCTAGAGATTGGCGAGGCGGCTACACAGATACGCAGTATTTT.

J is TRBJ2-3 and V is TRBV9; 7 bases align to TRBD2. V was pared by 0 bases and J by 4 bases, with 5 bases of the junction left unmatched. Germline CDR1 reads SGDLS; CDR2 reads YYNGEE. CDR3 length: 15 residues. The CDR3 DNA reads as TGTGCCAGCAGCGTAGGTCTAGCGGTCGCAGATACGCAGTATTTT. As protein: CASSVGLAVADTQYF.

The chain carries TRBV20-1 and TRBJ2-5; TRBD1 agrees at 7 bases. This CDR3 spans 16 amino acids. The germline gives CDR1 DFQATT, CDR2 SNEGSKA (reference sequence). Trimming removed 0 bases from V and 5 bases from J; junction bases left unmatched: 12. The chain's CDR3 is CSARDPTGTTAETQYF. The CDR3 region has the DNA TGCAGTGCTAGAGATCCGACAGGGACCACGGCGGAGACCCAGTACTTC.

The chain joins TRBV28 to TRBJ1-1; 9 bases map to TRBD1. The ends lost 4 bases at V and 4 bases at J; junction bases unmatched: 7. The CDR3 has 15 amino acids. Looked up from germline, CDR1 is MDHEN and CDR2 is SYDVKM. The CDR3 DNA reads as TGTGCCAGCAGTTCAAGACAGGGGGTGAGCACTGAAGCTTTCTTT. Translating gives CASSSRQGVSTEAFF.

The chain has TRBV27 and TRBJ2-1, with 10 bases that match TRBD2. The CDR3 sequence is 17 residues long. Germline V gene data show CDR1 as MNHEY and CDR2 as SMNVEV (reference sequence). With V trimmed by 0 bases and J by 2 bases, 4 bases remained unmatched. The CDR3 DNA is TGTGCCAGCAGTTTATCGTCACTAGCGGGACCCTACAATGAGCAGTTCTTC. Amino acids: CASSLSSLAGPYNEQFF.

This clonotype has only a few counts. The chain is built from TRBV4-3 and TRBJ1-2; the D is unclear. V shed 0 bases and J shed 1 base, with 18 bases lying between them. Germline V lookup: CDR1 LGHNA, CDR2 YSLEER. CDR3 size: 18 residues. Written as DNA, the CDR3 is TGCGCCAGCAGCCAAGATCGGGTCCCCCCTAACTATAACTATGGCTACACCTTC. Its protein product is CASSQDRVPPNYNYGYTF.

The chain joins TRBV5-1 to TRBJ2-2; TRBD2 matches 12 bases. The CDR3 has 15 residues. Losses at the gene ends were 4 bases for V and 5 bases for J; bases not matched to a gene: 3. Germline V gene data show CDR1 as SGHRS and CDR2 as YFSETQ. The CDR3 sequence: CASSMGTSGTGELFF. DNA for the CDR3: TGCGCCAGCAGCATGGGGACTAGCGGGACCGGGGAGCTGTTTTTT.

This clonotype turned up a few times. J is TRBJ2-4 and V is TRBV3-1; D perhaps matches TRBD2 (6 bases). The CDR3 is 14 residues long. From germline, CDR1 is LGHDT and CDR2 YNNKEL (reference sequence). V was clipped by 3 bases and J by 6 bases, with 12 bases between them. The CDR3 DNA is TGTGCCAGCAGCCACCCCGCGGGATTAAACATTCAGTACTTC. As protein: CASSHPAGLNIQYF.

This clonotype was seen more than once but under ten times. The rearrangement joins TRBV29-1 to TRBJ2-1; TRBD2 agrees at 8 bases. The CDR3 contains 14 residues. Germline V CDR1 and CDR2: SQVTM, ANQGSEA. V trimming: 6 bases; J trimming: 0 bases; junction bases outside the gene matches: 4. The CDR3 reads CSVDTSGSYNEQFF. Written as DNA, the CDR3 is TGCAGCGTGGACACTAGCGGCTCCTACAATGAGCAGTTCTTC.

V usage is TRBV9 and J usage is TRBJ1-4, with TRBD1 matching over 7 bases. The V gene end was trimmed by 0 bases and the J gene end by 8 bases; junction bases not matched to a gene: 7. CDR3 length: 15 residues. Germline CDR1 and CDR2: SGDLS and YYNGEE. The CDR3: CASSVGGDRTEKLFF. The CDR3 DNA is TGTGCCAGCAGCGTAGGGGGGGACAGAACCGAAAAACTGTTTTTT.

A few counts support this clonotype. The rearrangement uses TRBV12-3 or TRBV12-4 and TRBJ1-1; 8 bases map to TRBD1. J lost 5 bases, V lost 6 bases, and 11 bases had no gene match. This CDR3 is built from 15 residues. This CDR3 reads CASSRRTGRWTEAFF. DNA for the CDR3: TGTGCCAGCAGCCGCCGGACAGGGCGGTGGACTGAAGCTTTCTTT.

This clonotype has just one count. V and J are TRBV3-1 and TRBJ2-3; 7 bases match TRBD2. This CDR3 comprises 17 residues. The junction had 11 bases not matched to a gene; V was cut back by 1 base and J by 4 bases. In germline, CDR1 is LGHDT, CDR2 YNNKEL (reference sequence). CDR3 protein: CASSQVGGGLAADTQYF. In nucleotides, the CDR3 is TGTGCCAGCAGCCAAGTGGGGGGAGGGCTAGCCGCAGATACGCAGTATTTT.

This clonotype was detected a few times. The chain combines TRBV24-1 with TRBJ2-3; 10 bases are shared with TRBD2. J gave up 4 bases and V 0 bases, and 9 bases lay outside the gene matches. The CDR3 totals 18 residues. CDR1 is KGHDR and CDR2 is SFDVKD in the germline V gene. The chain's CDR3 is CATSDLGSSGGTADTQYF. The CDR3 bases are TGTGCCACCAGTGATTTGGGATCTAGCGGGGGAACTGCAGATACGCAGTATTTT.